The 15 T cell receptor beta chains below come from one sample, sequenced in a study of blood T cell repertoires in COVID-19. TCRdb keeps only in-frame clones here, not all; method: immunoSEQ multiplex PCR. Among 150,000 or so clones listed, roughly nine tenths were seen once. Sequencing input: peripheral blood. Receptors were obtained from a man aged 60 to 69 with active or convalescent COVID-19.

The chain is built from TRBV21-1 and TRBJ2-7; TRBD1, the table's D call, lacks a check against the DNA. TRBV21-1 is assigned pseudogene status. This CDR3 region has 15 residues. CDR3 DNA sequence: TGTGCCAGCAGCAAGGAGGTTAGGGGGAAGGACGAGCAGTACTTC. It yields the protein CASSKEVRGKDEQYF.

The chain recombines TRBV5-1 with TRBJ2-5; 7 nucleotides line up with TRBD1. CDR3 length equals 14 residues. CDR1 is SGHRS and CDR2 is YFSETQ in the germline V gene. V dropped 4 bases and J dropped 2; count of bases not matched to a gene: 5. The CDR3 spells CASSAGTAQETQYF. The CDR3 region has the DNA TGCGCCAGCAGCGCCGGGACAGCTCAAGAGACCCAGTACTTC.

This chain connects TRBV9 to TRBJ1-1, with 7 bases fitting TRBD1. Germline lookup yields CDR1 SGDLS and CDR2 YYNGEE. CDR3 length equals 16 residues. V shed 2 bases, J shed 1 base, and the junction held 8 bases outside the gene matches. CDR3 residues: CASSVPRTGQNTEAFF. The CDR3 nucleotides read TGTGCCAGCAGCGTTCCTCGGACAGGCCAGAACACTGAAGCTTTCTTT. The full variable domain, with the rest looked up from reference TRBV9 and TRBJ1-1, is DSGVTQTPKHLITATGQRVTLRCSPRSGDLSVYWYQQSLDQGLQFLIQYYNGEERAKGNILERFSAQQFPDLHSELNLSSLELGDSALYFCASSVPRTGQNTEAFFGQGTRLTVV.

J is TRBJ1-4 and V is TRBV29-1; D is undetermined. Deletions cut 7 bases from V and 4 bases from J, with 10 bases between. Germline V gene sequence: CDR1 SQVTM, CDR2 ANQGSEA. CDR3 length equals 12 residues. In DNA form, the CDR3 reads TGCAGCGGAGGAGATATTAATGAAAAACTGTTTTTT. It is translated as CSGGDINEKLFF.

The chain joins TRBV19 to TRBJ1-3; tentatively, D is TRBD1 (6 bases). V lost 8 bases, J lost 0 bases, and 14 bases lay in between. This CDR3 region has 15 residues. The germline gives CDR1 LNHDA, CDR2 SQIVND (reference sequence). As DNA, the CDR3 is TGTGCCAGTCGCTCTCCACAGGGCTCTGGAAACACCATATATTTT. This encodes CASRSPQGSGNTIYF.

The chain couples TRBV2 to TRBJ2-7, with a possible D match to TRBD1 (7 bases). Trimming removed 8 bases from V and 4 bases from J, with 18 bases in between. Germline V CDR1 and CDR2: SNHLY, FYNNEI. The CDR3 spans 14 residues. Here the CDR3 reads CASAWDSGFYEQYF. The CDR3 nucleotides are TGTGCCAGCGCCTGGGACAGCGGGTTTTACGAGCAGTACTTC.

CDR3: CSASSGQGRGDEQYF. The CDR3 DNA is TGCAGTGCTAGTTCGGGACAGGGTAGGGGAGACGAGCAGTACTTC. The chain employs TRBV20-1 and TRBJ2-7, with 9 bases fitting TRBD1. CDR1 and CDR2 from the germline V gene are DFQATT and SNEGSKA (reference sequence). V shed 3 bases, J shed 5 bases, and the junction held 11 bases outside the gene matches. CDR3 length: 15 amino acids.

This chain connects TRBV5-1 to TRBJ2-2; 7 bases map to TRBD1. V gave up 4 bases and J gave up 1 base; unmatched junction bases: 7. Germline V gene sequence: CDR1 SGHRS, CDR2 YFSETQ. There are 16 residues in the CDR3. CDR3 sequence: CASSRGWTGNTGELFF. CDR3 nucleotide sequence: TGCGCCAGCAGCAGAGGATGGACAGGGAACACCGGGGAGCTGTTTTTT.

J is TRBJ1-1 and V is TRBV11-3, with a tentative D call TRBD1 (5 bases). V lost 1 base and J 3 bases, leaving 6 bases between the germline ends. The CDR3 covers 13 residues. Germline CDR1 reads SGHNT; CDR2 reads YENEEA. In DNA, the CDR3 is TGTGCCAGCAGCTTAGGGGGGGACACTGAAGCTTTCTTT. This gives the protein CASSLGGDTEAFF.

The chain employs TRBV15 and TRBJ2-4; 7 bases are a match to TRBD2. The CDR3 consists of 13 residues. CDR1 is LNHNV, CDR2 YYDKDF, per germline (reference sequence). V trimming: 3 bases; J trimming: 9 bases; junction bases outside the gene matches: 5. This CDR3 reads CATSSEREGIQYF. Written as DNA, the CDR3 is TGTGCCACCAGCAGCGAAAGGGAGGGCATTCAGTACTTC.

The CDR3 DNA follows: TGTGCCAGCGGAACAGGGAACACTGAAGCTTTCTTT. It codes for CASGTGNTEAFF. This chain joins TRBV6-5 and TRBJ1-1; D is possibly TRBD1 (5 bases). Germline CDR1 is MNHEY and CDR2 is SVGAGI. This CDR3 is built from 12 residues. The V end lost 8 bases, the J end lost 1 base, and 8 bases lay between the germline ends.

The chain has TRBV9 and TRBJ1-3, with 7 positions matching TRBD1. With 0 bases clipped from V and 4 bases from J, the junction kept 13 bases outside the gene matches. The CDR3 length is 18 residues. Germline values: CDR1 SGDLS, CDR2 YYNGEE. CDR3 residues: CASSVGGGQTLSGNTIYF. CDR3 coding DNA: TGTGCCAGCAGCGTAGGAGGGGGACAGACTCTTTCAGGAAACACCATATATTTT.

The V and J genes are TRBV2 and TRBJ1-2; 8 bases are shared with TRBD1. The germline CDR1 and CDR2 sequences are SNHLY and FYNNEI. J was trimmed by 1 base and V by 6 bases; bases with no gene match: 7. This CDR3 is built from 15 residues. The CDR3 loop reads CASSPRQGINYGYTF. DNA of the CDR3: TGTGCCAGCAGCCCCCGACAGGGGATTAACTATGGCTACACCTTC.

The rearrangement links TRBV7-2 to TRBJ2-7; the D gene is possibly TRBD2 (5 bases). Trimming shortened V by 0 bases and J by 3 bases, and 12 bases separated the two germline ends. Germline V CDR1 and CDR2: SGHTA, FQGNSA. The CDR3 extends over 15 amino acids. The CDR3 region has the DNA TGTGCCAGCAGCTTAGCGGTTGGGAGCTACTACGAGCAGTACTTC. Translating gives CASSLAVGSYYEQYF.

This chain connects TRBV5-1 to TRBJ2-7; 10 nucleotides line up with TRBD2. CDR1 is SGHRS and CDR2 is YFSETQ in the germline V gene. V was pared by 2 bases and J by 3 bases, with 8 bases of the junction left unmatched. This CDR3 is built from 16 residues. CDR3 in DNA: TGCGCCAGCAGCTTCCCCAAGCGGGAGGGCCGCTACGAGCAGTACTTC. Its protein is CASSFPKREGRYEQYF.